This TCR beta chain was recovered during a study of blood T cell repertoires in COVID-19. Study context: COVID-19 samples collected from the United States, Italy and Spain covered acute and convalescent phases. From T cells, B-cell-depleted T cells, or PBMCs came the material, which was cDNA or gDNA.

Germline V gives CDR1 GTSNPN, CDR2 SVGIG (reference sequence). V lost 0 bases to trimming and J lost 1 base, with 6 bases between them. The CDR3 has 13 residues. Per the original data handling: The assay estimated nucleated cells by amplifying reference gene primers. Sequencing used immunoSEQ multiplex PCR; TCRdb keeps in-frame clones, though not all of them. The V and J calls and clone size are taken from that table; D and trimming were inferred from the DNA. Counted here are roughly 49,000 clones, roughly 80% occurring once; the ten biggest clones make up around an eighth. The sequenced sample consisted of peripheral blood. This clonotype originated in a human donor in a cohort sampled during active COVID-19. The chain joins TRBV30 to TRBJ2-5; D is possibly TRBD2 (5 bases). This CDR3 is CAWSVGSQETQYF. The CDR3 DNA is TGTGCCTGGAGTGTGGGGAGCCAAGAGACCCAGTACTTC.